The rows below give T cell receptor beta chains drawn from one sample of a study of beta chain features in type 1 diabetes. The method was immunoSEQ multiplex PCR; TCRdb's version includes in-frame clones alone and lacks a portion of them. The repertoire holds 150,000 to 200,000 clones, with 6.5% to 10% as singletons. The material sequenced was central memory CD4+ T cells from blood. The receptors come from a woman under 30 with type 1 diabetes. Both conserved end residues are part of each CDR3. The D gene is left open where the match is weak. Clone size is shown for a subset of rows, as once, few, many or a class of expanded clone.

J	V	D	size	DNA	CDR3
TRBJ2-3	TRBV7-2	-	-	TGTGCCAGCAGCTTAAATTTCGGGAATACGCAGTATTTT	CASSLNFGNTQYF
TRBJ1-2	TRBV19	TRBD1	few	TGTGCCAGTAGTACAAATGGACAGGGAGTCATCTATGGCTACACCTTC	CASSTNGQGVIYGYTF
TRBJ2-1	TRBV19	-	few	TGTGCCAGTAGTATAGATAAGGCCGGGACCTACAATGAGCAGTTCTTC	CASSIDKAGTYNEQFF
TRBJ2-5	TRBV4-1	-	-	TGCGCCAGCAGCCAAGGGTACAGGCAAGAGACCCAGTACTTC	CASSQGYRQETQYF
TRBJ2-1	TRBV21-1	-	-	TGTGCCAGCAGCTTACAGGGGGCCTACAATGAGCAGTTCTTC	CASSLQGAYNEQFF
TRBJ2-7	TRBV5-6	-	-	TGTGCCAGCAGCTTGGTCATCGGCTACGAGCAGTACTTC	CASSLVIGYEQYF
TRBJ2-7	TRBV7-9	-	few	TGTGCCAGCAGCCCAAGTCCCGGCTCCTACGAGCAGTACTTC	CASSPSPGSYEQYF
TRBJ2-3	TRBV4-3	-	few	TGCGCCAGCAGCCAAGAGGGCCAGGCGCAGTATTTT	CASSQEGQAQYF
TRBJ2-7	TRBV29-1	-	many	TGCAGCGTTTTCTCGACAGTCGCCTTCGAGCAGTACTTC	CSVFSTVAFEQYF
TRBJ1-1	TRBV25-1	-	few	TGTGCCAGCAGTACCGGGAGGGGGGCGCTCTCCACTGAAGCTTTCTTT	CASSTGRGALSTEAFF